These T cell receptor beta chains were read from a single sample in a study of CD8+ T cells in alopecia areata. Assay: immunoSEQ multiplex PCR; the TCRdb copy retains only in-frame clones and omits some. The sample carries 150,000 to 200,000 clones, about 71% recorded once. The sequencing here drew on CD4+ T cells sorted from blood, taken at week 4, from a patient treated with tofacitinib. These receptors were collected from a human donor with alopecia areata. The CDR3 runs from the conserved cysteine through the conserved F or W. A D gene is named only where the DNA matches it firmly. The size field is filled for only some rows; it gives once, few, many or a size class.

D gene: .; J gene: TRBJ2-5; clone size: .; V gene: TRBV7-2; CDR3 protein: CASRPGAGEETQYF; CDR3 DNA: TGTGCCAGCAGACCAGGGGCGGGTGAAGAGACCCAGTACTTC
D gene: TRBD2; J gene: TRBJ2-1; clone size: few; V gene: TRBV2; CDR3 protein: CASRDPSGGPSGEQFF; CDR3 DNA: TGTGCCAGCAGGGACCCTAGCGGGGGGCCCTCGGGCGAGCAGTTCTTC
D gene: .; J gene: TRBJ1-1; clone size: .; V gene: TRBV20-1; CDR3 protein: CSASTGTEAFF; CDR3 DNA: TGCAGTGCTTCTACCGGGACAGAAGCTTTCTTT
D gene: .; J gene: TRBJ2-3; clone size: .; V gene: TRBV4-3; CDR3 protein: CASSQEGGGTQYF; CDR3 DNA: TGCGCCAGCAGCCAAGAGGGGGGAGGTACGCAGTATTTT
D gene: TRBD1; J gene: TRBJ2-5; clone size: .; V gene: TRBV11-2; CDR3 protein: CASSPRGRGETQYF; CDR3 DNA: TGTGCCAGCAGCCCGAGGGGGCGCGGGGAGACCCAGTACTTC
D gene: .; J gene: TRBJ1-2; clone size: once; V gene: TRBV27; CDR3 protein: CASRPRRTDFYGYTF; CDR3 DNA: TGTGCCAGCAGACCCCGCCGGACGGATTTCTATGGCTACACCTTC
D gene: TRBD2; J gene: TRBJ2-3; clone size: .; V gene: TRBV4-1; CDR3 protein: CASSPRTSGGSSTDTQYF; CDR3 DNA: TGCGCCAGCAGCCCCCGGACTAGCGGGGGCTCTAGCACAGATACGCAGTATTTT
D gene: TRBD1; J gene: TRBJ2-5; clone size: .; V gene: TRBV9; CDR3 protein: CASSAGPAGGQETQYF; CDR3 DNA: TGTGCCAGCAGCGCCGGTCCGGCAGGGGGCCAGGAGACCCAGTACTTC
D gene: .; J gene: TRBJ2-1; clone size: few; V gene: TRBV7-7; CDR3 protein: CASSRDGHNEQFF; CDR3 DNA: TGTGCTAGCAGCCGGGATGGCCACAATGAGCAGTTCTTC
D gene: TRBD2; J gene: TRBJ2-3; clone size: .; V gene: TRBV11-2; CDR3 protein: CASSLRLARDTQYF; CDR3 DNA: TGTGCCAGCAGCTTAAGACTAGCCAGAGATACGCAGTATTTT
D gene: TRBD1; J gene: TRBJ1-1; clone size: few; V gene: TRBV29-1; CDR3 protein: CSVQGAGEAFF; CDR3 DNA: TGCAGCGTTCAGGGGGCGGGTGAAGCTTTCTTT
D gene: TRBD1; J gene: TRBJ1-5; clone size: few; V gene: TRBV27; CDR3 protein: CASRSRGGGNQPQHF; CDR3 DNA: TGTGCCAGCAGATCCAGGGGGGGCGGCAATCAGCCCCAGCATTTT
D gene: .; J gene: TRBJ2-1; clone size: few; V gene: TRBV29-1; CDR3 protein: CSGWVNEQFF; CDR3 DNA: TGCAGCGGATGGGTCAATGAGCAGTTCTTC
D gene: TRBD1; J gene: TRBJ1-1; clone size: .; V gene: TRBV29-1; CDR3 protein: CSVVGQGEAFF; CDR3 DNA: TGCAGCGTCGTCGGACAGGGTGAAGCTTTCTTT
D gene: TRBD1; J gene: TRBJ2-2; clone size: .; V gene: TRBV29-1; CDR3 protein: CSVSGQASNTGELFF; CDR3 DNA: TGCAGCGTCTCTGGACAGGCGTCCAACACCGGGGAGCTGTTTTTT
D gene: .; J gene: TRBJ1-2; clone size: .; V gene: TRBV30; CDR3 protein: CAWTGPNYGYTF; CDR3 DNA: TGTGCCTGGACAGGACCAAACTATGGCTACACCTTC
D gene: .; J gene: TRBJ1-5; clone size: few; V gene: TRBV25-1; CDR3 protein: CASKVGGGQPQHF; CDR3 DNA: TGTGCCAGCAAGGTAGGGGGGGGACAGCCCCAGCATTTT
D gene: TRBD1; J gene: TRBJ2-5; clone size: .; V gene: TRBV9; CDR3 protein: CASSVSVTGAAIRETQYF; CDR3 DNA: TGTGCCAGCAGCGTCTCCGTTACAGGGGCGGCAATTCGGGAGACCCAGTACTTC
D gene: .; J gene: TRBJ1-1; clone size: .; V gene: TRBV7-6; CDR3 protein: CASSLGQMNTEAFF; CDR3 DNA: TGTGCCAGCAGCTTGGGCCAGATGAACACTGAAGCTTTCTTT
D gene: .; J gene: TRBJ2-7; clone size: .; V gene: TRBV11-3; CDR3 protein: CASSFGQDYEQYF; CDR3 DNA: TGTGCCAGCAGCTTCGGACAAGACTACGAGCAGTACTTC
D gene: TRBD1; J gene: TRBJ1-2; clone size: .; V gene: TRBV30; CDR3 protein: CARSGQGGLGYGYTF; CDR3 DNA: TGTGCAAGGTCCGGACAGGGGGGCCTGGGCTATGGCTACACCTTC
D gene: TRBD1; J gene: TRBJ2-7; clone size: .; V gene: TRBV6-6; CDR3 protein: CASRGGQGTYEQYF; CDR3 DNA: TGTGCCAGCAGGGGCGGACAGGGTACCTACGAGCAGTACTTC
D gene: TRBD1; J gene: TRBJ1-3; clone size: .; V gene: TRBV5-1; CDR3 protein: CASSLGQGEVAIYF; CDR3 DNA: TGCGCCAGCAGCTTGGGACAGGGAGAAGTAGCCATATATTTT
D gene: .; J gene: TRBJ1-1; clone size: few; V gene: TRBV18; CDR3 protein: CASSYDIGSEAFF; CDR3 DNA: TGTGCCAGCTCGTATGACATAGGCTCTGAAGCTTTCTTT
D gene: .; J gene: TRBJ2-5; clone size: few; V gene: TRBV29-1; CDR3 protein: CSSGSKWETQYF; CDR3 DNA: TGCAGTTCGGGCAGCAAGTGGGAGACCCAGTACTTC
D gene: .; J gene: TRBJ2-7; clone size: .; V gene: TRBV18; CDR3 protein: CASSPGRPTGEQYF; CDR3 DNA: TGTGCCAGCTCACCGGGGCGACCTACGGGGGAGCAGTACTTC
D gene: TRBD1; J gene: TRBJ2-4; clone size: .; V gene: TRBV6-5; CDR3 protein: CASAQGAIQYF; CDR3 DNA: TGTGCCAGCGCCCAGGGGGCGATTCAGTACTTC
D gene: .; J gene: TRBJ1-4; clone size: few; V gene: TRBV9; CDR3 protein: CASSVQGTNEKLFF; CDR3 DNA: TGTGCCAGCAGCGTACAGGGAACTAATGAAAAACTGTTTTTT
D gene: .; J gene: TRBJ1-2; clone size: .; V gene: TRBV6-5; CDR3 protein: CASSSQGRDTF; CDR3 DNA: TGTGCCAGCAGTTCTCAGGGGAGAGACACCTTC
D gene: .; J gene: TRBJ2-1; clone size: once; V gene: TRBV29-1; CDR3 protein: CSVDRGGEQFF; CDR3 DNA: TGCAGCGTTGACAGGGGGGGTGAGCAGTTCTTC
D gene: .; J gene: TRBJ1-2; clone size: .; V gene: TRBV5-6; CDR3 protein: CASSLAGGSYGYTF; CDR3 DNA: TGTGCCAGCAGCTTGGCTGGGGGATCTTATGGCTACACCTTC
D gene: .; J gene: TRBJ2-7; clone size: .; V gene: TRBV15; CDR3 protein: CATSRGYEQYF; CDR3 DNA: TGTGCCACCAGCAGAGGCTACGAGCAGTACTTC
D gene: TRBD2; J gene: TRBJ2-6; clone size: .; V gene: TRBV27; CDR3 protein: CASSLSGGTGANVLTF; CDR3 DNA: TGTGCCAGCAGTTTATCGGGAGGGACTGGGGCCAACGTCCTGACTTTC
D gene: TRBD1; J gene: TRBJ1-6; clone size: once; V gene: TRBV27; CDR3 protein: CASSLWVQSGTGNMAPLHF; CDR3 DNA: TGTGCCAGCAGTTTATGGGTCCAATCCGGGACAGGGAATATGGCACCCCTCCACTTT
D gene: TRBD1; J gene: TRBJ1-5; clone size: .; V gene: TRBV4-1; CDR3 protein: CASSQGYDRDNQPQHF; CDR3 DNA: TGCGCCAGCAGCCAAGGATATGACAGGGATAATCAGCCCCAGCATTTT
D gene: TRBD2; J gene: TRBJ2-5; clone size: .; V gene: TRBV29-1; CDR3 protein: CSVEQGGETQYF; CDR3 DNA: TGCAGCGTTGAACAGGGAGGGGAGACCCAGTACTTC